These 13 T cell receptor beta chains share one sample of origin, sequenced in a study of human thymus T cells. Thymic material originated from resections removed in the course of corrective heart surgery. The repertoire was sequenced with immunoSEQ multiplex PCR; TCRdb's copy has only in-frame clones and lacks some. The sample has about 130,000 clones, 90% to 95% seen once; the top ten hold around 0.025%. The sample comprised thymus tissue. Receptor source: a boy under two years old with a congenital heart defect but otherwise immunologically healthy.

This clone has only one observation. The rearrangement links TRBV9 to TRBJ1-2; 7 positions agree with TRBD1. With 4 bases clipped from V and 4 bases from J, the junction kept 7 bases outside the gene matches. From germline, CDR1 is SGDLS and CDR2 YYNGEE. This CDR3 has 14 amino acids. The CDR3 here is CASSRQGWRYGYTF. DNA for the CDR3: TGTGCCAGCAGCCGACAGGGTTGGCGCTATGGCTACACCTTC.

V is TRBV16 and J is TRBJ2-1; TRBD1 might be the D (6 bases). The CDR3 is 13 amino acids. The germline gives CDR1 KGHSY, CDR2 FQNENV. Trimming shortened V by 4 bases and J by 3 bases, and 7 bases separated the two germline ends. The CDR3 DNA reads TGTGCCAGCAGCCTCAGGGGCTACAATGAGCAGTTCTTC. Translation gives CASSLRGYNEQFF.

The rearrangement links TRBV9 to TRBJ1-4, with 9 bases that match TRBD1. This CDR3 is 16 amino acids long. V lost 3 bases, J lost 2 bases, and 5 bases stayed unmatched. Germline V gives CDR1 SGDLS, CDR2 YYNGEE. The CDR3 nucleotides read TGTGCCAGCAGCGGGACAGGGGTTTCGACTAATGAAAAACTGTTTTTT. Protein: CASSGTGVSTNEKLFF.

V and J are TRBV28 and TRBJ1-1; D is perhaps TRBD1 (5 bases). V lost 4 bases and J 1 base, leaving 10 bases between the germline ends. The CDR3 extends over 14 amino acids. Germline assignment: CDR1 MDHEN and CDR2 SYDVKM. The CDR3 reads CASSSRVSNTEAFF. The CDR3 DNA reads TGTGCCAGCAGTTCCAGGGTCTCGAACACTGAAGCTTTCTTT.

The chain employs TRBV15 and TRBJ2-3; 12 bases are a match to TRBD2. This CDR3 has 21 amino acids. CDR1 is LNHNV and CDR2 is YYDKDF in the germline V gene (reference sequence). Trimming cost V 3 bases and J 4 bases; bases outside gene matches: 20. CDR3 in amino acids: CATSSIPILAGGTHVADTQYF. The CDR3 nucleotides read TGTGCCACCAGCAGTATCCCCATCCTAGCGGGGGGGACTCACGTGGCAGATACGCAGTATTTT.

V gene TRBV4-3 combines with J gene TRBJ1-4; TRBD1 aligns across 7 bases. V trimming: 3 bases; J trimming: 5 bases; junction bases outside the gene matches: 6. The CDR3 loop spans 15 amino acids. CDR1 LGHNA and CDR2 YSLEER come from the germline V gene. Here the CDR3 reads CASSHRDSSNEKLFF. The DNA for the CDR3 is TGCGCCAGCAGCCATAGGGACAGCTCAAATGAAAAACTGTTTTTT.

The chain links TRBV4-3 to TRBJ1-1; D gene unclear. The V gene lost 1 base and the J gene lost 6 bases, with 6 bases spanning the gap. In germline, CDR1 is LGHNA, CDR2 YSLEER. CDR3 length: 12 residues. CDR3 nucleotides: TGCGCCAGCAGCCAAGGAGTATCTGAAGCTTTCTTT. It is translated as CASSQGVSEAFF.

The chain joins TRBV11-3 to TRBJ2-1, with D perhaps matching TRBD2 (6 bases). CDR3 length equals 13 residues. With 4 bases removed from V and 5 bases from J, the gap between germline ends came to 9 bases. Germline V lookup: CDR1 SGHNT, CDR2 YENEEA. The CDR3 DNA sequence: TGTGCCAGCAGCTGGGGCGGGGACAATGAGCAGTTCTTC. This codes for CASSWGGDNEQFF.

This clone was seen just once. The junction shows a germline mismatch at one end, possibly a read error. The chain joins TRBV30 to TRBJ2-7; D not certain. The CDR3 is 12 residues long. Germline V lookup: CDR1 GTSNPN, CDR2 SVGIG (reference sequence). The CDR3 DNA is TGTGCCTGGAGTGTAGGGCCCGACGATCAGTACTTC. It translates to CAWSVGPDDQYF.

The chain has TRBV14 and TRBJ1-1; perhaps TRBD1 as D (5 bases). Trimming pared 4 bases from V and 2 bases from J, leaving 17 bases between. Germline CDR1 SGHDN, CDR2 FVKESK. The CDR3 totals 16 residues. CDR3 sequence (DNA): TGTGCCAGCAGCCCAAAAGTCACAGGTACCAACACTGAAGCTTTCTTT. Residues: CASSPKVTGTNTEAFF.

This chain uses TRBV4-1 with TRBJ2-3, with TRBD2 matching over 7 bases. Germline V gene sequence: CDR1 MGHRA, CDR2 YSYEKL. Germline trimming cut 4 bases from V and 4 bases from J; bases unmatched to any gene: 8. CDR3 size: 15 residues. CDR3 region: CASSLRARGADTQYF. The CDR3 nucleotides read TGCGCCAGCAGCCTCCGGGCTCGGGGGGCAGATACGCAGTATTTT.

V is TRBV5-6 and J is TRBJ2-1; the D is unclear. Germline loops: CDR1 SGHDT, CDR2 YYEEEE. The CDR3 runs 15 residues. V was pared by 4 bases and J by 5 bases, with 16 bases between. The CDR3 region is CASSTDPSSNNEQFF. The CDR3 bases are TGTGCCAGCAGCACGGACCCCTCTTCGAACAATGAGCAGTTCTTC.

The CDR3 DNA is TGTGCCAGCAGCTTGGATGGCGGGGAGCTGTTTTTT. Translated, it gives CASSLDGGELFF. The rearrangement uses TRBV5-6 and TRBJ2-2, with D uncertain. This CDR3 has 12 amino acids. The V gene's germline CDR1 is SGHDT and CDR2 YYEEEE. V lost 0 bases and J 7 bases, leaving 4 bases between the germline ends.